This TCR beta chain derives from a study of blood T cell repertoires in COVID-19 (dated by TCRdb to 2019 to 2021). In the study overall: The collaborator samples originated in the United States, Italy and Spain and spanned the acute and convalescent phases of COVID-19. The prospective study material was composed of cDNA or gDNA derived from T cells, B-cell-depleted T cells, or PBMCs. Deeply sampled blood TCRbeta repertoires from subjects exposed to, actively infected with, or recovered from COVID-19 were included in the dataset. A freely available public database, intended as a resource for researchers studying the immune response to SARS-CoV-2, is where the repertoires were released. Samples came from the ongoing ImmuneRACE study (first 160 participants) plus 1,254 subjects from 6 global collaborators. The sample metadata nearly always contained a de-identified subject ID, COVID-19 status, age in years and sex. Where HLA class I and class II types were available, the types were taken from metadata supplied by the sample provider, not from assay-based typing.

The immunoSEQ Assay, a bias-controlled multiplex PCR, was used to amplify TCRbeta CDR3 regions from genomic DNA. In the source study's methods: The number of nucleated cells in each sample was estimated by amplification of reference gene primers within the assay. To quantify the absolute abundance of each unique TCRbeta CDR3 rearrangement, sequence reads were collapsed and filtered. For each sample, productive Simpson clonality was calculated by taking the square root of Simpson's diversity index across productive rearrangements. Sourced from immuneACCESS, this table was stored by TCRdb with only in-frame sequences that have V and J called. A share of the clones is absent; for the studies checked, an unresolved V gene accounts for under half, and the remainder has no known explanation. That table supplies the V and J calls and clone size; D and trimming were determined from the DNA. This sample comprises about 190,000 clones, over 75% of them detected only once. The ten top clones hold around 12% of the sample.

Collaborating institutions collected whole blood in K2EDTA tubes following their own protocols. For TCRbeta analysis, collaborators shipped samples as frozen whole blood, isolated PBMCs, or DNA extracted from either of those sample types. The paper's findings and limits, for the study overall: Clinical and demographic metadata were provided uncurated, with the amount varying by source and participant.

The sample holds a few counts of this clone. No antigen is known for it. No clone much larger than this one lies a single base away; base qualities are absent. The TCR was taken from a woman between 45 and 65 years old with acute or convalescent COVID-19. The material sequenced was peripheral blood.

The DNA is TGTGCCAGCAGCCCGGACAGGGTGGGGCCCCAGCATTTT. It specifies CASSPDRVGPQHF. The chain uses TRBV14 and TRBJ1-5; a stretch of 8 junction bases matches TRBD1. Sequences SGHDN (CDR1) and FVKESK (CDR2) are obtained from the germline V gene. Reading from cysteine to phenylalanine, the CDR3 counts 13 amino acids. Only the CDR3 DNA stays, 39 bases, in frame from base 1. Trimming accounts for 4 bases at V and 9 bases at J, while the number of junction bases matched to no gene is 5.